What follows describes a single T cell receptor beta chain. What it binds is unknown. Sorting with CD45RO/CCR7/CD25/CD127/CD95/CD27 yielded naive, central memory, regulatory and stem-like memory CD4+ cells. Per the germline V gene, CDR1 is SGHNT and CDR2 is YENEEA. The CDR3 is 13 residues long. V was clipped by 5 bases and J by 2 bases; unmatched bases: 1. These data originate in a study of beta chain features in type 1 diabetes. The authors reverse transcribed all of the isolated RNA, so sequencing captured expressed TCRB transcripts. TCRdb keeps only in-frame clones here, not all; method: immunoSEQ multiplex PCR. The sample has 25,000 to 30,000 clones; approximately 55% are singletons. General observations from the study: The naive, central memory and Treg TCRB repertoires showed an apparent similarity that was greater among patients than among healthy donors. When Type 1 diabetes patients were examined, their TCRB CDR3s proved moderately but significantly shorter in all four CD4+ subsets. The study notes PCR might favor shorter templates equally in patients and controls.

This clonotype was obtained from a woman aged 18 to 35 with type 1 diabetes. The sequenced material came from Tregs from blood. The gene calls are TRBV11-3 and TRBJ1-2, with 8 nucleotides matching TRBD1. The DNA for the CDR3 is TGTGCCAGCAGCCAGGGGGCGAACTATGGCTACACCTTC. Translation gives CASSQGANYGYTF.